The 22 T cell receptor beta chains below come from one sample, sequenced in a study of blood T cell repertoires in COVID-19. Sequenced by immunoSEQ multiplex PCR; TCRdb stores in-frame clones only, minus some. The sample shows around 140,000 clones, 84% of them seen only once. The source material was peripheral blood. Source of these receptors: a man aged 60 to 69 with acute or convalescent COVID-19.

The chain links TRBV7-9 to TRBJ1-1, with a tentative D call TRBD1 (5 bases). From germline, CDR1 is SEHNR and CDR2 FQNEAQ (reference sequence). Trimming removed 3 bases from V and 7 bases from J, with 21 bases in between. This CDR3 region has 16 residues. CDR3 sequence: CASSFSKSFGAHEAFF. The DNA of the CDR3 is TGTGCCAGCAGCTTTTCGAAGTCGTTTGGGGCGCATGAAGCTTTCTTT.

The rearrangement links TRBV4-1 to TRBJ1-4; TRBD1 might be the D (5 bases). The V end lost 0 bases, the J end lost 3 bases, and 14 bases lay between the germline ends. The V gene's germline CDR1 is MGHRA and CDR2 YSYEKL. CDR3 length: 17 amino acids. CDR3 DNA sequence: TGCGCCAGCAGCCAAGATGGGTACAGGCAGGCTAATGAAAAACTGTTTTTT. Translating gives CASSQDGYRQANEKLFF.

V is TRBV30 and J is TRBJ1-2, with D unclear. The germline V gene encodes CDR1 GTSNPN and CDR2 SVGIG (reference sequence). V lost 4 bases to trimming and J lost 1 base, with 10 bases between them. The length of the CDR3 is 13 residues. Here the CDR3 DNA reads TGTGCCTGGATGCCGGGAAATAACTATGGCTACACCTTC. Translation gives CAWMPGNNYGYTF.

The rearrangement joins TRBV2 to TRBJ1-4; D unclear. The CDR3 contains 16 residues. Trimming left V 4 bases short and J 4 bases short, with 16 bases between. Germline lookup yields CDR1 SNHLY and CDR2 FYNNEI. CDR3 DNA sequence: TGTGCCAGCAGTGTTGGCGCCTCCGCGGGTAATGAAAAACTGTTTTTT. Translating gives CASSVGASAGNEKLFF.

The chain has TRBV28 and TRBJ2-1, with 14 bases fitting TRBD2. This CDR3 contains 16 residues. V dropped 6 bases and J dropped 7; count of bases not matched to a gene: 8. Germline V gives CDR1 MDHEN, CDR2 SYDVKM. The CDR3 nucleotides read TGTGCCAGCAGCCTGACTAGCGGGGGGGCCGGGAATGAGCAGTTCTTC. Translation: CASSLTSGGAGNEQFF.

The J gene is TRBJ2-2, the V gene TRBV28; 12 nucleotides agree with TRBD1. CDR1 and CDR2 from the germline V gene are MDHEN and SYDVKM. The CDR3 length is 15 residues. Trimming cost V 4 bases and J 5 bases; bases outside gene matches: 2. The CDR3 sequence is CASSWDRGRTGELFF. In DNA form, the CDR3 reads TGTGCCAGCAGTTGGGACAGGGGGCGTACCGGGGAGCTGTTTTTT. The variable domain in full, with the rest retrieved from reference TRBV28 and TRBJ2-2, is DVKVTQSSRYLVKRTGEKVFLECVQDMDHENMFWYRQDPGLGLRLIYFSYDVKMKEKGDIPEGYSVSREKKERFSLILESASTNQTSMYLCASSWDRGRTGELFFGEGSRLTVL.

The gene calls are TRBV7-2 and TRBJ2-1, with 11 bases matching TRBD2. The J segment lost 8 bases and the V segment lost 1 base, leaving 7 bases of the junction unmatched. The CDR3 runs to 16 residues. The V gene's germline CDR1 is SGHTA and CDR2 FQGNSA. CDR3 protein: CASSLGLAGGMYEQFF. CDR3 sequence (DNA): TGTGCCAGCAGCTTAGGTCTAGCGGGGGGAATGTATGAGCAGTTCTTC.

V usage is TRBV19 and J usage is TRBJ1-3, with D possibly being TRBD1 (5 bases). CDR3 length equals 14 residues. V lost 6 bases and J 0 bases, leaving 9 bases between the germline ends. CDR1 is LNHDA, CDR2 SQIVND, per germline (reference sequence). The CDR3 nucleotides are TGTGCCAGTAGCACAGGAGTCTCTGGAAACACCATATATTTT. Its translation is CASSTGVSGNTIYF.

The chain has TRBV5-1 and TRBJ1-4; weak D call: TRBD1 (6 bases). V dropped 0 bases and J dropped 0 bases, with 18 bases sitting between them. The germline CDR1 and CDR2 sequences are SGHRS and YFSETQ. The CDR3 is 19 amino acids. The CDR3 sequence is CASSLGTAVSGATNEKLFF. As DNA, the CDR3 is TGCGCCAGCAGCTTGGGGACAGCGGTTTCAGGAGCAACTAATGAAAAACTGTTTTTT.

In DNA form, the CDR3 reads TGTGCCAGCAGTTTATTAGCGGGACCTCCGGGCGAGCAGTACTTC. It yields the protein CASSLLAGPPGEQYF. The V and J genes are TRBV27 and TRBJ2-7; 8 bases are a match to TRBD2. The CDR3 is made up of 15 amino acids. In germline, CDR1 is MNHEY, CDR2 SMNVEV (reference sequence). V lost 1 base and J lost 6; bases outside the gene matches: 8.

The chain joins TRBV7-2 to TRBJ1-2; D possibly corresponds to TRBD1 (6 bases). Looked up from germline, CDR1 is SGHTA and CDR2 is FQGNSA. The CDR3 has 15 residues. V was pared by 4 bases and J by 0 bases, with 12 bases between. In DNA, the CDR3 is TGTGCCAGCAGCTCAACTTGGACAGCTAACTATGGCTACACCTTC. This translates into CASSSTWTANYGYTF.

The chain joins TRBV28 to TRBJ1-2; D not certain. This CDR3 spans 11 amino acids. V lost 7 bases, J lost 3 bases, and 6 bases lay in between. The V gene's germline CDR1 is MDHEN and CDR2 SYDVKM. CDR3 region: CASKRDYGYTF. CDR3 coding DNA: TGTGCCAGCAAACGGGACTATGGCTACACCTTC.

V is TRBV5-1 and J is TRBJ1-2, with D possibly matching TRBD1 (5 bases). The length of the CDR3 is 13 residues. Germline V gene data show CDR1 as SGHRS and CDR2 as YFSETQ. V shed 3 bases and J shed 0 bases, with 6 bases lying between them. The CDR3 region has the DNA TGCGCCAGCAGCTCACAGGCTAACTATGGCTACACCTTC. This encodes CASSSQANYGYTF.

The rearrangement uses TRBV27 and TRBJ2-2; the D gene is possibly TRBD2 (5 bases). From germline, CDR1 is MNHEY and CDR2 SMNVEV (reference sequence). Deletions cut 0 bases from V and 2 bases from J, with 13 bases between. This CDR3 is built from 17 residues. DNA of the CDR3: TGTGCCAGCAGTTTATCCGCGGCGGGTCGTAACACCGGGGAGCTGTTTTTT. Translation: CASSLSAAGRNTGELFF.

J is TRBJ1-5 and V is TRBV6-5, with TRBD1 matching over 7 bases. Trimming cost V 7 bases and J 7 bases; bases outside gene matches: 10. Germline V gene sequence: CDR1 MNHEY, CDR2 SVGAGI. The CDR3 is 14 amino acids. The CDR3 sequence is CASTRQGSEQPQHF. CDR3 nucleotides: TGTGCCAGCACTCGACAGGGATCGGAACAGCCCCAGCATTTT.

The rearrangement joins TRBV7-9 to TRBJ1-6, with 10 bases matching TRBD1. Germline-derived CDR1 and CDR2 are SEHNR and FQNEAQ (reference sequence). This CDR3 region has 15 residues. The junction had 7 bases not matched to a gene; V was cut back by 5 bases and J by 9 bases. DNA for the CDR3: TGTGCCAGCAGCGCGACAGGGGGCGGCAGTTCACCCCTCCACTTT. It codes for CASSATGGGSSPLHF.

The rearrangement joins TRBV20-1 to TRBJ1-1; D possibly corresponds to TRBD1 (6 bases). The CDR3 extends over 13 amino acids. Trimming shortened V by 3 bases and J by 11 bases, and 19 bases separated the two germline ends. Germline CDR1 and CDR2: DFQATT and SNEGSKA (reference sequence). The CDR3 is CSASRGTGSEAFF. The CDR3 DNA follows: TGCAGTGCTAGTCGGGGCACAGGGTCGGAGGCTTTCTTT.

This rearrangement joins TRBV27 to TRBJ2-7, with TRBD1 matching over 7 bases. CDR1 is MNHEY, CDR2 SMNVEV, per germline (reference sequence). The V and J ends lost 4 bases and 4 bases, in that order; junction bases with no gene match: 13. This CDR3 is built from 16 residues. CDR3: CASSSWTGRSSYEQYF. CDR3 in DNA: TGTGCCAGCAGTTCATGGACAGGACGTAGCTCTTACGAGCAGTACTTC.

In this sample, this clone turned up a few times. This sequence joins TRBV5-1 and TRBJ2-7; TRBD1 matches 10 bases. CDR3 length: 17 amino acids. CDR1 and CDR2 (germline): SGHRS, YFSETQ. V shed 2 bases, J shed 0 bases, and the junction held 8 bases outside the gene matches. The CDR3 loop reads CASSLGRTGGISYEQYF. The DNA of the CDR3 is TGCGCCAGCAGCTTAGGGCGGACAGGGGGGATCTCCTACGAGCAGTACTTC.

For the CDR3, the DNA is TGTGCCAGCAGTTCTGGGGGCAGCAATCAGCCCCAGCATTTT. Translated: CASSSGGSNQPQHF. This chain links TRBV28 with TRBJ1-5; maybe TRBD1 (6 bases). V was cut by 4 bases and J by 1 base, with 8 bases left in between. Germline V CDR1 and CDR2: MDHEN, SYDVKM. This CDR3 spans 14 amino acids.

This clone was seen a single time. This chain's CDR3 is CAWGDRLGNTIYF. CDR3 coding DNA: TGTGCCTGGGGGGACAGGCTTGGAAACACCATATATTTT. The V gene is TRBV30, the J gene TRBJ1-3; 8 bases are a match to TRBD1. Germline lookup yields CDR1 GTSNPN and CDR2 SVGIG (reference sequence). The CDR3 has 13 residues. V shed 5 bases and J 3 bases; nucleotides not matched to a gene: 3.

The V and J genes are TRBV5-6 and TRBJ1-1, with 9 bases matching TRBD1. The germline gives CDR1 SGHDT, CDR2 YYEEEE. The CDR3 loop spans 16 amino acids. J gave up 4 bases and V 4 bases, and 11 bases lay outside the gene matches. The CDR3 DNA reads as TGTGCCAGCAGCGCTGGCACAGGGGGCCTTGCCACTGAAGCTTTCTTT. Amino acid sequence: CASSAGTGGLATEAFF.